The 21 T cell receptor beta chains reported below all come from one sample, sequenced in a study of blood T cell repertoires in COVID-19. Clones were sequenced by immunoSEQ multiplex PCR, and TCRdb holds only the in-frame ones, with some missing. Among 200,000 to 250,000 clones listed, roughly 90% were seen once. Material: peripheral blood. These receptors all come from a woman aged 55 to 70 with acute or convalescent COVID-19.

This chain uses TRBV30 with TRBJ1-2; 8 bases align to TRBD1. The CDR3 runs 15 residues. The germline V gene has CDR1 GTSNPN and CDR2 SVGIG (reference sequence). V lost 3 bases to trimming and J lost 7 bases; unmatched junction nucleotides: 13. CDR3 in amino acids: CAWSRESGGISGYTF. The CDR3 bases are TGTGCCTGGAGCCGTGAATCAGGGGGCATCAGTGGCTACACCTTC.

The rearrangement uses TRBV11-2 and TRBJ1-6, with 10 bases fitting TRBD1. The V gene's germline CDR1 is SGHAT and CDR2 FQNNGV. Trimming cost V 6 bases and J 1 base; bases outside gene matches: 6. This CDR3 spans 17 amino acids. The CDR3 region is CASRNQDRGSYNSPLHF. The DNA of the CDR3 is TGTGCCAGCAGAAACCAGGACAGGGGGTCCTATAATTCACCCCTCCACTTT. Full variable domain (outside the CDR3, taken from reference TRBV11-2 and TRBJ1-6): EAGVAQSPRYKIIEKRQSVAFWCNPISGHATLYWYQQILGQGPKLLIQFQNNGVVDDSQLPKDRFSAERLKGVDSTLKIQPAKLEDSAVYLCASRNQDRGSYNSPLHFGNGTRLTVT.

DNA for the CDR3: TGCGCCAGCAGCCAATCTCCGGGACAGAATAATGAAAAACTGTTTTTT. As protein: CASSQSPGQNNEKLFF. The chain recombines TRBV4-1 with TRBJ1-4, with 7 nucleotides matching TRBD1. The J segment lost 4 bases and the V segment lost 2 bases, leaving 7 bases of the junction unmatched. In germline, CDR1 is MGHRA, CDR2 YSYEKL. The CDR3 consists of 16 residues.

The chain joins TRBV27 to TRBJ1-2, with 8 bases identical to TRBD1. The CDR3 spans 15 residues. Germline loops: CDR1 MNHEY, CDR2 SMNVEV (reference sequence). Trimming removed 3 bases from V and 5 bases from J; junction bases left unmatched: 8. The CDR3 DNA sequence: TGTGCCAGCAGTTTGCTGGGACAGGACAATTATGGCTACACCTTC. Protein: CASSLLGQDNYGYTF.

The gene calls are TRBV10-3 and TRBJ2-1; 11 bases line up with TRBD2. This CDR3 is built from 14 residues. Trimming cost V 6 bases and J 10 bases; bases outside gene matches: 8. Looked up from germline, CDR1 is ENHRY and CDR2 is SYGVKD. The CDR3 reads CAISIAGGSPEQFF. CDR3 DNA: TGTGCCATCAGCATAGCGGGAGGGTCCCCGGAGCAGTTCTTC.

The chain links TRBV2 to TRBJ1-5, with D perhaps matching TRBD1 (5 bases). The CDR3 is made up of 13 amino acids. Germline lookup yields CDR1 SNHLY and CDR2 FYNNEI. The ends were cut back, 6 bases at V and 9 bases at J, with 15 bases in the middle. CDR3 in amino acids: CASSSQGDGPQHF. The CDR3, as DNA: TGTGCCAGCAGCTCCCAGGGCGACGGGCCCCAGCATTTT.

The chain joins TRBV7-8 to TRBJ2-1; possible D gene TRBD1, 7 bases. V was pared by 1 base and J by 5 bases, with 15 bases between. CDR1 SGHVS and CDR2 FQNEAQ come from the germline V gene. CDR3 length: 16 amino acids. DNA for the CDR3: TGTGCCAGCAGCTTAGACCAGGGGGGCATCAACAATGAGCAGTTCTTC. Protein product: CASSLDQGGINNEQFF.

With regard to this clone: Other nucleotide sequences in the sample specify the same CDR3. The CDR3 DNA follows: TGTGCCAGCTCACCCCCGGGGGGGAACTATGGCTACACCTTC. Its translation: CASSPPGGNYGYTF. The chain has TRBV18 and TRBJ1-2; D is possibly TRBD1 (5 bases). From germline, CDR1 is KGHSH and CDR2 LQKENI. V was clipped by 3 bases and J by 2 bases, with 10 bases between them. This CDR3 contains 14 residues.

The gene calls are TRBV5-8 and TRBJ2-5; D unresolved. Trimming pared 1 base from V and 5 bases from J, leaving 9 bases between. CDR1 is SGHTS, CDR2 YDEGEE, per germline. CDR3 length: 13 amino acids. The CDR3 nucleotides read TGTGCCAGCAGCTTGATCGGTAGCGAGACCCAGTACTTC. Its translation is CASSLIGSETQYF.

The chain is built from TRBV28 and TRBJ1-4; D unclear. Germline V lookup: CDR1 MDHEN, CDR2 SYDVKM. The V and J ends lost 4 bases and 2 bases respectively, with 8 bases between them. The CDR3 length is 14 residues. CDR3 amino acids: CASSSSGTNEKLFF. As DNA, the CDR3 is TGTGCCAGCAGTTCCTCCGGGACTAATGAAAAACTGTTTTTT.

The chain employs TRBV15 and TRBJ2-3; possible D gene TRBD2, 5 bases. In germline, CDR1 is LNHNV, CDR2 YYDKDF (reference sequence). V was cut by 0 bases and J by 3 bases, with 13 bases left in between. This CDR3 is 16 amino acids long. In DNA form, the CDR3 reads TGTGCCACCAGCAGAGATCCCGGGATGGTTACAGATACGCAGTATTTT. Translation: CATSRDPGMVTDTQYF.

This clone was recorded once. The chain has TRBV19 and TRBJ1-5, with TRBD1 matching 8 bases. Looked up from germline, CDR1 is LNHDA and CDR2 is SQIVND (reference sequence). J lost 5 bases, V lost 3 bases, and 3 bases had no gene match. The CDR3 loop spans 14 amino acids. The chain's CDR3 is CASSINRGDQPQHF. Written as DNA, the CDR3 is TGTGCCAGTAGTATCAACAGGGGGGATCAGCCCCAGCATTTT.

This clone was seen just once. CDR3 bases: TGCGCCAGCAGCCCTCCTAGGGGAAACTATGGCTACACCTTC. Protein sequence: CASSPPRGNYGYTF. The gene calls are TRBV4-1 and TRBJ1-2; maybe TRBD1 (5 bases). Germline V lookup: CDR1 MGHRA, CDR2 YSYEKL. The CDR3 sequence is 14 residues long. Trimming stripped 4 bases from V and 2 bases from J, with 11 bases between.

The sample holds a few counts of this clone. This sequence joins TRBV7-6 and TRBJ2-5, with unresolved D. The germline V gene encodes CDR1 SGHVS and CDR2 FNYEAQ. The length of the CDR3 is 13 residues. V shed 3 bases and J shed 5 bases, with 10 bases lying between them. The CDR3 loop is CASSFNLRETQYF. The CDR3 DNA follows: TGTGCCAGCAGCTTTAATTTGAGGGAGACCCAGTACTTC.

This sequence joins TRBV11-3 and TRBJ2-2, with D possibly matching TRBD2 (6 bases). The germline CDR1 and CDR2 sequences are SGHNT and YENEEA. Between the trimmed V and J ends, which lost 3 bases and 1 base, there was a span of 6 bases. The CDR3 totals 14 residues. This CDR3 is CASSLGGNTGELFF. Written as DNA, the CDR3 is TGTGCCAGCAGCTTGGGGGGGAACACCGGGGAGCTGTTTTTT.

The V gene is TRBV5-1, the J gene TRBJ2-7; D not resolved. V was shortened by 5 bases and J by 0 bases, with 9 bases between the two germline ends. The germline V gene has CDR1 SGHRS and CDR2 YFSETQ. The CDR3 totals 13 residues. CDR3 region: CASRITSSYEQYF. The CDR3 bases are TGCGCCAGCAGAATCACGAGCTCCTACGAGCAGTACTTC.

In DNA form, the CDR3 reads TGTGCCACCAGTGATTTGGGGGGGACAGGGAGGGCCTACGAGCAGTACTTC. It translates to CATSDLGGTGRAYEQYF. The rearrangement joins TRBV24-1 to TRBJ2-7, with 9 bases that match TRBD1. The J segment lost 2 bases and the V segment lost 0 bases, leaving 7 bases of the junction unmatched. CDR1 is KGHDR, CDR2 SFDVKD, per germline. This CDR3 region has 17 residues.

This chain links TRBV27 with TRBJ2-2, with 16 bases lining up with TRBD2. Germline loops: CDR1 MNHEY, CDR2 SMNVEV (reference sequence). With 6 bases clipped from V and 3 bases from J, the junction kept 10 bases outside the gene matches. The CDR3 extends over 19 amino acids. The CDR3 sequence is CASSSGLAGGPMDTGELFF. The CDR3 DNA sequence: TGTGCCAGCAGCTCGGGACTAGCGGGAGGGCCGATGGACACCGGGGAGCTGTTTTTT.

The chain links TRBV6-5 to TRBJ1-5; D unclear. This CDR3 has 14 amino acids. Germline V gene lookup returns CDR1 MNHEY and CDR2 SVGAGI. Trimming shortened V by 5 bases and J by 2 bases, and 10 bases separated the two germline ends. The CDR3 DNA follows: TGTGCCAGCAGTCTCGAAACTGGCAATCAGCCCCAGCATTTT. It is translated as CASSLETGNQPQHF.

The genes are TRBV5-1 and TRBJ2-1, with no clear D. Germline lookup yields CDR1 SGHRS and CDR2 YFSETQ. V dropped 4 bases and J dropped 8 bases, with 16 bases sitting between them. This CDR3 has 14 residues. CDR3 in amino acids: CASSPSGPMDEQFF. The CDR3 coding sequence is TGCGCCAGCAGCCCAAGTGGGCCAATGGATGAGCAGTTCTTC.

The genes are TRBV2 and TRBJ1-6, with 9 positions matching TRBD1. Germline loops: CDR1 SNHLY, CDR2 FYNNEI. Trimming took 5 bases from V and 5 from J; bases not matched to a gene: 4. The CDR3 contains 15 residues. CDR3 DNA sequence: TGTGCCAGCAGTTCGGACAGGGGCCATAATTCACCCCTCCACTTT. This encodes CASSSDRGHNSPLHF.